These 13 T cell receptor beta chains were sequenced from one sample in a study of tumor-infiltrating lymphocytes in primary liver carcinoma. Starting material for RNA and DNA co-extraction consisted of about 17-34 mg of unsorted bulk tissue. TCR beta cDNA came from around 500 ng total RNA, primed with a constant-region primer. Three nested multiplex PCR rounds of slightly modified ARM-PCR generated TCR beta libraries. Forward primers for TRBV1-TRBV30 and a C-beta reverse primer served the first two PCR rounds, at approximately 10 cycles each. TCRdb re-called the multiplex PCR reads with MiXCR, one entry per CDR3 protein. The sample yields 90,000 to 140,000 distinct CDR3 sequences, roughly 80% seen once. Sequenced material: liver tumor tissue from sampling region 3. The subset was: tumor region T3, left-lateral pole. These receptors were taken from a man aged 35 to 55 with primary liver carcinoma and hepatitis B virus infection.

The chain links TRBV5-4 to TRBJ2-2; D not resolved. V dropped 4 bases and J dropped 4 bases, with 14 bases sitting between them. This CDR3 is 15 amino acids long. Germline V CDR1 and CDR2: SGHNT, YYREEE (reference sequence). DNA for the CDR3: TGTGCCAGCAGCCGTAAGAAGGCCCGCACCGGGGAGCTGTTTTTT. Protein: CASSRKKARTGELFF.

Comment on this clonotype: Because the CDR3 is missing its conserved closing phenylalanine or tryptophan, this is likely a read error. The DNA of the CDR3 is TGTGCCAGCAGTGAAAGTGGGAGTAGTAGCAGTACGCAGTATTCT. Encoded protein: CASSESGSSSSTQYS. The rearrangement joins TRBV6-1 to TRBJ2-3; tentatively, D is TRBD2 (5 bases). Trimming removed 2 bases at V and 8 bases at J, with 17 bases between. Germline CDR1 MNHNS, CDR2 SASEGT. The CDR3 totals 15 residues.

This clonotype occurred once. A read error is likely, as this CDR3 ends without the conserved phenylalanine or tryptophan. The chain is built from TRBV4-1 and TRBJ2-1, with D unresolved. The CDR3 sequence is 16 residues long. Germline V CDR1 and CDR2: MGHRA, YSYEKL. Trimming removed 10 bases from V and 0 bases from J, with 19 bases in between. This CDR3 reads CANSQGLTPSYNEQFL. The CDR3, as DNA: TGCGCCAACAGTCAAGGTCTGACCCCCTCCTACAATGAGCAGTTCCTC.

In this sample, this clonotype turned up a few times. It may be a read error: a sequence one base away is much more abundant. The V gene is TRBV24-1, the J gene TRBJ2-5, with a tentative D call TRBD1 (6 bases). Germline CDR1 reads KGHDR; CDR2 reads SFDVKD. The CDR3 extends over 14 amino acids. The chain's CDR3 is CATSDPGTKEIQYF. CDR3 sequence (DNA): TGTGCCACCAGTGATCCCGGGACAAAAGAGATCCAGTACTTC.

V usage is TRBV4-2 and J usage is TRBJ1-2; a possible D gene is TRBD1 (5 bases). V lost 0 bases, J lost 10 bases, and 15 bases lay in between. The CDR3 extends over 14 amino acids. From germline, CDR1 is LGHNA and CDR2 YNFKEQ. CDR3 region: CASSQDRTGRVYTF. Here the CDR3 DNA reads TGTGCCAGCAGCCAAGATCGAACAGGCCGGGTCTACACCTTC.

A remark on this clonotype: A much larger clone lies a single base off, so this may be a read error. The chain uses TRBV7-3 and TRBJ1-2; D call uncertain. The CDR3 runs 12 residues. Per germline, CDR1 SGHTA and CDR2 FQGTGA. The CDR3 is CVSSLQSGFPVF. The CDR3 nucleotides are TGTGTCAGCAGCTTACAATCCGGATTTCCTGTCTTC. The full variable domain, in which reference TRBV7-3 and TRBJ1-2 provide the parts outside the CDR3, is GAGVSQTPSNKVTEKGKYVELRCDPISGHTALYWYRQSLGQGPEFLIYFQGTGAADDSGLPNDRFFAVRPEGSVSTLKIQRTERGDSAVYLCVSSLQSGFPVFGSGTRLTVV.

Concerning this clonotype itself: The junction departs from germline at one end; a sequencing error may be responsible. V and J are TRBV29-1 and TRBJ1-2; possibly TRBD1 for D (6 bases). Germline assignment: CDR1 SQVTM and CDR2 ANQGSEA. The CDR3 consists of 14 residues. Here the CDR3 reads CSVKFGQSIYGYIF. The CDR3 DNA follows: TGCAGCGTCAAGTTTGGACAGTCGATCTATGGGTACATATTC.

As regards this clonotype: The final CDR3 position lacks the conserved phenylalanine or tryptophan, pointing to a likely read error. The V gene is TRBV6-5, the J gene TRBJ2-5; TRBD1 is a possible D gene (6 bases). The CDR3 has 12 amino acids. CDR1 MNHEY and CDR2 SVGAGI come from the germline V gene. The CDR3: CARSSQGETQYL. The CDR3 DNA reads TGTGCCCGCAGCTCCCAGGGGGAGACCCAGTACCTC.

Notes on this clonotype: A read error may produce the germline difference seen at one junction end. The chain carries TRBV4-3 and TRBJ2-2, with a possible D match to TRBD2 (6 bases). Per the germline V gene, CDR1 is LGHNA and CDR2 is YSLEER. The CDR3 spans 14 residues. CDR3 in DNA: TGCACCAGCAGCCAGGGACTGAACACCGGGAAGCTGTTTTTT. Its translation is CTSSQGLNTGKLFF.

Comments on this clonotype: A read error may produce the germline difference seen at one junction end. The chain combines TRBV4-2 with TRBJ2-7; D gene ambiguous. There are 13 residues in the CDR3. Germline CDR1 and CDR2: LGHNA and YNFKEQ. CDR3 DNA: TGTGACAGCAGCCAAGCTAGGTACTACGAGCAGTATTTC. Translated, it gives CDSSQARYYEQYF.

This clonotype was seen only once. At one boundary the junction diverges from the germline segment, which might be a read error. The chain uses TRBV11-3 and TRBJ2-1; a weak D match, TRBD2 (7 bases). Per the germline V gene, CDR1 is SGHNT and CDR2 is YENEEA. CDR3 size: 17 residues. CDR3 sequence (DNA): TGTGCCAGTAGCTACCGGGGGGCGCGGACCATGGGCAATGAGCAGTTCTTC. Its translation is CASSYRGARTMGNEQFF.

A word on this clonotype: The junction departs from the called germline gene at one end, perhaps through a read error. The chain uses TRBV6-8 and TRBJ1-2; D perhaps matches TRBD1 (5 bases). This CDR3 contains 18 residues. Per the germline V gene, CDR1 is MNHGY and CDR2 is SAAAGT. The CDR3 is CASSYPTSVYRMNYGYTF. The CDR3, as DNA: TGTGCCAGCAGTTACCCGACAAGTGTATACAGGATGAACTATGGCTACACATTC.

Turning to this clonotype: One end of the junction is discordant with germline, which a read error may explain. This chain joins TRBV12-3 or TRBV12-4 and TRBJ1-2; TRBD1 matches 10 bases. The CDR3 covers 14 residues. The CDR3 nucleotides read TGTGCAAGCAGTTACCAGGACAGGGGGAGTGGCTACACTTTC. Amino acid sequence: CASSYQDRGSGYTF.